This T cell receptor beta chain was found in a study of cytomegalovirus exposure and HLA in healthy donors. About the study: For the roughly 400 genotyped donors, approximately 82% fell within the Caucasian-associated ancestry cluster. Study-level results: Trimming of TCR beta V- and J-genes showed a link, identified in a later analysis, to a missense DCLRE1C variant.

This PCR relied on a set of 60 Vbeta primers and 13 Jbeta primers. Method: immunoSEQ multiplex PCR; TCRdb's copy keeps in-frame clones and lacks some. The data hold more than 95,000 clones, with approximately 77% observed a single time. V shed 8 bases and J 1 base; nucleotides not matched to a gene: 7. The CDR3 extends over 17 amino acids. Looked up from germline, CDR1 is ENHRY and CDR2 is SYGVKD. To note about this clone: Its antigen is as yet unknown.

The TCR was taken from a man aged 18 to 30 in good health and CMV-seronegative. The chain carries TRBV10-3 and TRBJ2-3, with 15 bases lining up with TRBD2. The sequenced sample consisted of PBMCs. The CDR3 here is CAIRPGLAGGGTDTQYF. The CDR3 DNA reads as TGTGCCATCCGCCCGGGACTAGCGGGGGGCGGCACAGATACGCAGTATTTT.